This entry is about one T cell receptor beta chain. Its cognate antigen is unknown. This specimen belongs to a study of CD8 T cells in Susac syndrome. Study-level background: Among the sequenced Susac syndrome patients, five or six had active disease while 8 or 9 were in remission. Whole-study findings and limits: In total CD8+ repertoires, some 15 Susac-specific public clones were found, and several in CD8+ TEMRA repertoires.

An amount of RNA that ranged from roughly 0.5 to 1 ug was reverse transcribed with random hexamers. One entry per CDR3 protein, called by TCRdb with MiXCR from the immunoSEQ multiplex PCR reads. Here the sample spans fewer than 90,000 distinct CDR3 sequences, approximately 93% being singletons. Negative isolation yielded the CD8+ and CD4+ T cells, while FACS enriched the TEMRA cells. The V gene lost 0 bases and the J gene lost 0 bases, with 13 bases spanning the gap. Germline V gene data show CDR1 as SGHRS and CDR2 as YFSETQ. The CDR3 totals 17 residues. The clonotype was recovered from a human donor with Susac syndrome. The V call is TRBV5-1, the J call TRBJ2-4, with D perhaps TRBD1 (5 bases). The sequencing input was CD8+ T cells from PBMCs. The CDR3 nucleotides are TGCGCCAGCAGCTTGGCCTTGGGGCGCGCAGCCAAAAACATTCAGTACTTC. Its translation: CASSLALGRAAKNIQYF.